This entry features one TCR beta chain sequence. Germline V gene lookup returns CDR1 MGHRA and CDR2 YSYEKL. CDR3 length equals 16 residues. The V gene lost 4 bases and the J gene lost 0 bases, with 13 bases spanning the gap. Seattle-derived patients entered the study during active infection and were followed longitudinally. In the authors' workflow: Reference gene primers were amplified, and this amplification served to estimate nucleated cell counts. Clones were sequenced by immunoSEQ multiplex PCR, and TCRdb holds only the in-frame ones, with some missing. V and J calls and clone size come straight from that table; D and trimming were deduced from the DNA. Found here are about 210,000 clones, around 80% of them singletons; the top ten hold 7.8%. This sample stems from a study of blood T cell repertoires in COVID-19. The wider study: PBMCs, B-cell-depleted T cells, or T cells provided the cDNA or gDNA that made up the material.

The sequence derives from a woman aged 60-75 years with COVID-19, enrolled during active disease. The rearrangement joins TRBV4-1 to TRBJ1-5; D not certain. Sequencing used peripheral blood. The CDR3 DNA reads as TGCGCCAGCAGCCGCGAGCTCGCTCGTAGCAATCAGCCCCAGCATTTT. It is translated as CASSRELARSNQPQHF.